This T cell receptor beta chain was identified during a study of regulatory T cells in long-lasting Graves disease. Time point reported: newly diagnosed GD, antithyroid drugs for less than 3 months. The TCR library used RNA extracted from PBMCs. Of note for this clonotype: The junction departs from the called germline gene at one end, perhaps through a read error.

Building of the TCR beta libraries involved iRepertoire HTBI primers and Arm-PCR of CDR3 regions. Each CDR3 protein is one row after TCRdb ran MiXCR on the multiplex PCR reads. The sample consists of 680,000 or so distinct CDR3 sequences, roughly 15% of them appearing once. These records were also assigned to another study, of T cells in Graves' hyperthyroidism and ophthalmopathy. That report adds: The definition of stable Graves' hyperthyroidism was no ophthalmopathy progression within 18 months.

The TCR comes from a woman in her 30s with Graves disease. This material consisted of peripheral blood mononuclear cells (PBMCs), taken at new diagnosis, from a patient treated with antithyroid drugs.

The CDR3 is CASSFLWDSSW. Here the CDR3 DNA reads TGTGCCAGCAGCTTCCTCTGGGACTCCAGTTGG. The chain recombines TRBV7-9 with TRBJ2-1; possibly TRBD2 for D (6 bases). Per the germline V gene, CDR1 is SEHNR and CDR2 is FQNEAQ (reference sequence). The CDR3 contains 11 residues.